Shown below are 26 T cell receptor beta chains from a single sample sequenced in a study of response to subunit inactivated influenza vaccine. TCRdb redid the calling of the RT-PCR reads with MiXCR, one entry per CDR3 protein. The sample includes around 470,000 distinct CDR3 sequences, less than 7.5% of them seen just once. The sample was PBMCs from blood, taken about 24 months after vaccination. These TCRs come from a man aged 45 to 75 who received an inactivated influenza vaccine.

This clonotype appeared a few times. The J gene is TRBJ2-5, the V gene TRBV4-2; 8 bases map to TRBD2. With V trimmed by 0 bases and J by 4 bases, 7 bases remained unmatched. This CDR3 region has 16 residues. The germline V gene has CDR1 LGHNA and CDR2 YNFKEQ. CDR3 DNA sequence: TGTGCCAGCAGCCAAGACTTTTTCGCGGGGGGAGAGACCCAGTACTTC. Its translation: CASSQDFFAGGETQYF.

This clonotype has just a few counts. The gene calls are TRBV12-3 or TRBV12-4 and TRBJ2-1, with TRBD2 matching 7 bases. This CDR3 has 17 amino acids. V trimming: 5 bases; J trimming: 4 bases; junction bases outside the gene matches: 14. The CDR3 loop is CASSPTTLAVGYNEQFF. CDR3 in DNA: TGTGCCAGCAGTCCCACCACTCTAGCGGTGGGATACAATGAGCAGTTCTTC.

The chain links TRBV9 to TRBJ2-2; D gene uncertain. Germline V gene sequence: CDR1 SGDLS, CDR2 YYNGEE. Trimming took off 0 bases at V and 2 bases at J, with 5 bases between the two ends. The CDR3 has 14 amino acids. DNA of the CDR3: TGTGCCAGCAGCGTAGGTGGAAACACCGGGGAGCTGTTTTTT. It translates to CASSVGGNTGELFF.

This clonotype appeared a few times. The V call is TRBV11-2, the J call TRBJ2-3; TRBD2 matches at 10 bases. CDR1 SGHAT and CDR2 FQNNGV come from the germline V gene. This CDR3 is 15 amino acids long. The ends lost 3 bases at V and 6 bases at J; junction bases unmatched: 6. CDR3 protein: CASSFKRGGFDTQYF. DNA of the CDR3: TGTGCCAGCAGCTTCAAGCGGGGGGGCTTCGATACGCAGTATTTT.

Many counts were recorded for this clonotype. J is TRBJ1-6 and V is TRBV5-1; TRBD1 matches 7 bases. Germline trimming cut 3 bases from V and 10 bases from J; bases unmatched to any gene: 10. This CDR3 region has 15 residues. The germline gives CDR1 SGHRS, CDR2 YFSETQ. CDR3 residues: CASSSDRARGSPLHF. CDR3 bases: TGCGCCAGCAGCTCTGACAGGGCTCGGGGGTCACCCCTCCACTTT.

V and J are TRBV4-2 and TRBJ2-7; a weak D match, TRBD2 (6 bases). The germline V gene encodes CDR1 LGHNA and CDR2 YNFKEQ. The CDR3 extends over 16 amino acids. The V end lost 0 bases, the J end lost 6 bases, and 18 bases lay between the germline ends. This chain's CDR3 is CASSQDPGDYGSEQYF. DNA of the CDR3: TGTGCCAGCAGCCAAGATCCGGGAGACTACGGGTCCGAGCAGTACTTC.

The chain is built from TRBV7-9 and TRBJ1-5; D gene ambiguous. Germline V gene sequence: CDR1 SEHNR, CDR2 FQNEAQ (reference sequence). V was trimmed by 5 bases and J by 3 bases, leaving 11 bases between them. CDR3 length equals 14 residues. In DNA, the CDR3 is TGTGCCAGCAGCCCGTTGTCGCCCAATCAGCCCCAGCATTTT. Amino acids: CASSPLSPNQPQHF.

There are a few counts of this clonotype. CDR3 bases: TGCAGTGCTAGCGCGGGAGTCACAGATACGCAGTATTTT. Translation gives CSASAGVTDTQYF. The chain combines TRBV20-1 with TRBJ2-3, with TRBD2 matching over 7 bases. V shed 3 bases, J shed 2 bases, and the junction held 2 bases outside the gene matches. This CDR3 is built from 13 residues. Germline CDR1 is DFQATT and CDR2 is SNEGSKA (reference sequence).

This clonotype was seen at least ten times. The chain carries TRBV4-1 and TRBJ2-3; 8 nucleotides agree with TRBD1. The V gene's germline CDR1 is MGHRA and CDR2 YSYEKL. There are 15 residues in the CDR3. The V and J ends lost 3 bases and 8 bases, in that order; junction bases with no gene match: 10. CDR3: CASSHRQGQGGTQYF. For the CDR3, the DNA is TGCGCCAGCAGCCATCGACAGGGGCAGGGAGGTACGCAGTATTTT.

The gene calls are TRBV6-2 or TRBV6-3 and TRBJ2-7; TRBD1 matches at 7 bases. Unmatched junction bases numbered 17, after V lost 6 bases and J lost 0 bases. The CDR3 totals 18 residues. The germline V gene encodes CDR1 MNHEY and CDR2 SVGEGT. The CDR3 reads CASRHKTRTGLSSYEQYF. In DNA form, the CDR3 reads TGTGCCAGCAGGCATAAGACTCGGACAGGTCTTAGCTCCTACGAGCAGTACTTC.

This clonotype was found many times. The chain has TRBV5-1 and TRBJ1-5, with 9 bases identical to TRBD1. The CDR3 is made up of 15 amino acids. Germline values: CDR1 SGHRS, CDR2 YFSETQ. Unmatched junction bases numbered 9, after V lost 4 bases and J lost 7 bases. CDR3 DNA: TGCGCCAGCAGCCCTGGGGGGGGACAGGGCCAGCCCCAGCATTTT. This codes for CASSPGGGQGQPQHF.

This clonotype was seen many times. The J gene is TRBJ1-6, the V gene TRBV10-3; 7 bases match TRBD1. V gave up 11 bases and J gave up 7 bases; unmatched junction bases: 8. This CDR3 has 13 residues. Per the germline V gene, CDR1 is ENHRY and CDR2 is SYGVKD. CDR3 loop: CAARQGENSPLHF. CDR3 sequence (DNA): TGTGCCGCCCGCCAGGGGGAAAATTCACCCCTCCACTTT.

In its sample, this clonotype was seen many times. V usage is TRBV7-8 and J usage is TRBJ2-3; no reliable D call. V lost 0 bases and J lost 0, with 4 bases in between. Germline CDR1 and CDR2: SGHVS and FQNEAQ. The CDR3 totals 14 residues. In DNA form, the CDR3 reads TGTGCCAGCAGCTTAGCGCACAGCACAGATACGCAGTATTTT. Protein product: CASSLAHSTDTQYF.

This sequence joins TRBV6-5 and TRBJ2-6; 10 bases map to TRBD2. The ends lost 2 bases at V and 0 bases at J; junction bases unmatched: 4. Per the germline V gene, CDR1 is MNHEY and CDR2 is SVGAGI. The CDR3 is 18 amino acids. Written as DNA, the CDR3 is TGTGCCAGCAGTTACCAGCGGGGGGGCCCCTCTGGGGCCAACGTCCTGACTTTC. It is translated as CASSYQRGGPSGANVLTF.

This clonotype has a count of ten or more. The chain is built from TRBV27 and TRBJ1-5; D possibly corresponds to TRBD1 (5 bases). In germline, CDR1 is MNHEY, CDR2 SMNVEV (reference sequence). The CDR3 consists of 16 residues. V was cut by 2 bases and J by 3 bases, with 14 bases left in between. CDR3 sequence reads: CASSLGGGVANQPQHF. The DNA for the CDR3 is TGTGCCAGCAGTTTAGGGGGAGGGGTAGCCAATCAGCCCCAGCATTTT.

This clonotype was observed many times. The V gene is TRBV3-1, the J gene TRBJ2-4; D may be TRBD1 (6 bases). CDR3 length equals 17 residues. Germline CDR1 and CDR2: LGHDT and YNNKEL (reference sequence). The V gene lost 4 bases and the J gene lost 0 bases, with 16 bases spanning the gap. CDR3 nucleotides: TGTGCCAGCAGCCGACACGGGACACTACTAGCCAAAAACATTCAGTACTTC. It translates to CASSRHGTLLAKNIQYF. Full variable domain (rest looked up from reference TRBV3-1 and TRBJ2-4): DTAVSQTPKYLVTQMGNDKSIKCEQNLGHDTMYWYKQDSKKFLKIMFSYNNKELIINETVPNRFSPKSPDKAHLNLHINSLELGDSAVYFCASSRHGTLLAKNIQYFGAGTRLSVL.

This clonotype was counted between two and nine times. The J gene is TRBJ2-7, the V gene TRBV5-5, with TRBD1 matching 8 bases. Looked up from germline, CDR1 is SGHKS and CDR2 is YYEKEE (reference sequence). This CDR3 has 15 amino acids. The junction had 5 bases not matched to a gene; V was cut back by 1 base and J by 2 bases. The CDR3 spells CASSLTDRAPYEQYF. In nucleotides, the CDR3 is TGTGCCAGCAGCTTGACGGACAGGGCTCCCTACGAGCAGTACTTC.

This clonotype was seen a few times. The V call is TRBV7-9, the J call TRBJ1-1; D is ambiguous. Germline CDR1 SEHNR, CDR2 FQNEAQ (reference sequence). This CDR3 region has 16 residues. Deletions cut 0 bases from V and 6 bases from J, with 17 bases between. The CDR3 coding sequence is TGTGCCAGCAGCTTAGCCGGTCGGCTAAGTCGGCCTGAAGCTTTCTTT. As protein: CASSLAGRLSRPEAFF. Using reference TRBV7-9 and TRBJ1-1 for the parts outside the CDR3, the full variable domain is DTGVSQNPRHKITKRGQNVTFRCDPISEHNRLYWYRQTLGQGPEFLTYFQNEAQLEKSRLLSDRFSAERPKGSFSTLEIQRTEQGDSAMYLCASSLAGRLSRPEAFFGQGTRLTVV.

V gene TRBV12-3 or TRBV12-4 combines with J gene TRBJ2-2; tentatively, D is TRBD2 (6 bases). Trimming took off 2 bases at V and 8 bases at J, with 9 bases between the two ends. This CDR3 is 13 amino acids long. CDR3 protein: CASSLRAGGELFF. The DNA for the CDR3 is TGTGCCAGCAGTTTACGCGCGGGGGGGGAGCTGTTTTTT.

This clonotype was counted between two and nine times. The chain uses TRBV12-3 or TRBV12-4 and TRBJ1-4; D is undetermined. Trimming took off 1 base at V and 7 bases at J, with 7 bases between the two ends. The CDR3 covers 13 residues. CDR3 sequence reads: CASSLVLFEKLFF. The CDR3 nucleotides read TGTGCCAGCAGTTTAGTACTATTTGAAAAACTGTTTTTT.

The genes are TRBV6-1 and TRBJ2-7; no clear D gene. V was trimmed by 6 bases and J by 2 bases, leaving 17 bases between them. The CDR3 spans 15 residues. The germline gives CDR1 MNHNS, CDR2 SASEGT. Here the CDR3 reads CASRTSAGNAYEQYF. The CDR3 DNA sequence: TGTGCCAGCAGAACCTCGGCAGGAAATGCCTACGAGCAGTACTTC.

The CDR3 nucleotides read TGTGCCAGCAGCTTCTCGCGAGGAGGAGAGACCCAGTACTTC. This sequence encodes CASSFSRGGETQYF. V gene TRBV5-6 combines with J gene TRBJ2-5; D might be TRBD2 (5 bases). From germline, CDR1 is SGHDT and CDR2 YYEEEE. CDR3 size: 14 residues. Trimming shortened V by 2 bases and J by 4 bases, and 12 bases separated the two germline ends. Full variable domain (remainder filled in from reference TRBV5-6 and TRBJ2-5): DAGVTQSPTHLIKTRGQQVTLRCSPKSGHDTVSWYQQALGQGPQFIFQYYEEEERQRGNFPDRFSGHQFPNYSSELNVNALLLGDSALYLCASSFSRGGETQYFGPGTRLLVL.

The sample holds a few counts of this clonotype. The chain couples TRBV20-1 to TRBJ1-6; TRBD1 aligns across 12 bases. CDR3 length: 17 residues. The germline CDR1 and CDR2 sequences are DFQATT and SNEGSKA (reference sequence). Unmatched junction bases numbered 5, after V lost 5 bases and J lost 0 bases. This CDR3 is CSAPGTGGTSYNSPLHF. DNA of the CDR3: TGCAGTGCTCCCGGGACAGGGGGCACCTCCTATAATTCACCCCTCCACTTT.

This clonotype occurred a few times. This chain uses TRBV20-1 with TRBJ1-4, with D unclear. CDR3 length: 12 amino acids. The germline gives CDR1 DFQATT, CDR2 SNEGSKA (reference sequence). Deletions cut 4 bases from V and 8 bases from J, with 11 bases between. Here the CDR3 DNA reads TGCAGTGCTATGGGCGCTTCAGAAAAACTGTTTTTT. Protein: CSAMGASEKLFF.

This clonotype appeared many times. The chain uses TRBV9 and TRBJ2-7, with D maybe TRBD2 (6 bases). CDR1 is SGDLS and CDR2 is YYNGEE in the germline V gene. The CDR3 has 14 amino acids. The ends were cut back, 4 bases at V and 1 base at J, with 12 bases in the middle. This CDR3 is CASSPGTESYEQYF. The CDR3, as DNA: TGTGCCAGCAGCCCCGGGACTGAATCCTACGAGCAGTACTTC.

This clonotype was counted only a few times. This chain links TRBV7-2 with TRBJ2-5, with 7 nucleotides matching TRBD2. CDR1 SGHTA and CDR2 FQGNSA come from the germline V gene. The CDR3 is 13 residues long. Trimming at V came to 5 bases and at J to 7 bases, leaving 7 bases not matched to a gene. The CDR3, as DNA: TGTGCCAGCAGCAGGGACTATGGAGGGACCCAGTACTTC. This codes for CASSRDYGGTQYF.